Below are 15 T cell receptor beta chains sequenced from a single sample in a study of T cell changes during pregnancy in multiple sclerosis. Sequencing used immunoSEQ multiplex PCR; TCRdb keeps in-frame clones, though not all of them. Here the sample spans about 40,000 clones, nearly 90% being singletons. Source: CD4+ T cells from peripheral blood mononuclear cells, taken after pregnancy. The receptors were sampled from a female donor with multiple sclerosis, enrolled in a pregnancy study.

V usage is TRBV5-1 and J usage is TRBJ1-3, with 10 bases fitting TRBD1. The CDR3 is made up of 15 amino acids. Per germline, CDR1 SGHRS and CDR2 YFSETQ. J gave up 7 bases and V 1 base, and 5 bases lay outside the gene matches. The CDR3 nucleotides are TGCGCCAGCAGCTTGACGCGACAGGGGGCTAACACCATATATTTT. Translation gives CASSLTRQGANTIYF.

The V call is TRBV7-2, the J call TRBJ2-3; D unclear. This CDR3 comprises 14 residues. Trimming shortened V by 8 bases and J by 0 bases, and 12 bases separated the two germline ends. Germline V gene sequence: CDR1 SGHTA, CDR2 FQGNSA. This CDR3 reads CASLQRPSTDTQYF. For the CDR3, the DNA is TGTGCCAGCCTTCAGCGCCCAAGCACAGATACGCAGTATTTT.

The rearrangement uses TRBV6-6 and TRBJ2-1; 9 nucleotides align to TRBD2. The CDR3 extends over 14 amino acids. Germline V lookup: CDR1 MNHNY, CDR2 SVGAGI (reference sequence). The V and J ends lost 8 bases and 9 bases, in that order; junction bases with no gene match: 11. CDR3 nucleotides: TGTGCCAGCCAAGGGGCGGGGGGGTCCATTGAGCAGTTCTTC. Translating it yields CASQGAGGSIEQFF.

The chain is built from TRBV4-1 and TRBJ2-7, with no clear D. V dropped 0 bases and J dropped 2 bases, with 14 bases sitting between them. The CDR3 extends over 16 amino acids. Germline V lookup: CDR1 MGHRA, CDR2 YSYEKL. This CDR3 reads CASSQDWQSRPYEQYF. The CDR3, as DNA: TGCGCCAGCAGCCAAGATTGGCAGTCTAGACCCTACGAGCAGTACTTC.

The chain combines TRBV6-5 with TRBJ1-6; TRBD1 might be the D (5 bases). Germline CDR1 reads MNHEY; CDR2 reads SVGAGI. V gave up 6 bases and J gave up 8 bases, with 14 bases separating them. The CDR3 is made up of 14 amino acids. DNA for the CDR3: TGTGCCAGCAGCTCCCGACAGCTAGATTCACCCCTCCACTTT. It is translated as CASSSRQLDSPLHF.

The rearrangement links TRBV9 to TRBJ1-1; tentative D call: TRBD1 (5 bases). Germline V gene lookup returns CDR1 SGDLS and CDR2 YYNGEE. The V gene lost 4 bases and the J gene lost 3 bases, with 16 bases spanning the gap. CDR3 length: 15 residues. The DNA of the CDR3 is TGTGCCAGCAGCCCCAGGGCCAGCCCGGACACTGAAGCTTTCTTT. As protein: CASSPRASPDTEAFF.

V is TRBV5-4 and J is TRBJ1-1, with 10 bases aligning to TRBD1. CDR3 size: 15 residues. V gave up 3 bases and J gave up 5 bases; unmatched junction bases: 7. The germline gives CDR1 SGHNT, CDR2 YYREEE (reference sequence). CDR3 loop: CASSSRQGAGTEAFF. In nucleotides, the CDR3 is TGTGCCAGCAGCTCACGACAGGGGGCGGGTACTGAAGCTTTCTTT. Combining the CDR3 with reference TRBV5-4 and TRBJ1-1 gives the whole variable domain ETGVTQSPTHLIKTRGQQVTLRCSSQSGHNTVSWYQQALGQGPQFIFQYYREEENGRGNFPPRFSGLQFPNYSSELNVNALELDDSALYLCASSSRQGAGTEAFFGQGTRLTVV.

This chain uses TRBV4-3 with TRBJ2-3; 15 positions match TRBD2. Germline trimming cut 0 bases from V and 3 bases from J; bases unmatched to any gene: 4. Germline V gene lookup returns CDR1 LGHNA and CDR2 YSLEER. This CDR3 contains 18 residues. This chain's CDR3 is CASSQDPGTSGGTDTQYF. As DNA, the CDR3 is TGCGCCAGCAGCCAAGATCCCGGGACTAGCGGGGGGACAGATACGCAGTATTTT.

CDR3 nucleotide sequence: TGTGCCAGCAGCGTAGTCCGGGAGAATCGCTGCAATCAGCCCCAGCATTTT. Its protein product is CASSVVRENRCNQPQHF. The chain employs TRBV9 and TRBJ1-5; D uncertain. Trimming left V 0 bases short and J 2 bases short, with 15 bases between. CDR1 and CDR2 (germline): SGDLS, YYNGEE. The CDR3 runs 17 residues.

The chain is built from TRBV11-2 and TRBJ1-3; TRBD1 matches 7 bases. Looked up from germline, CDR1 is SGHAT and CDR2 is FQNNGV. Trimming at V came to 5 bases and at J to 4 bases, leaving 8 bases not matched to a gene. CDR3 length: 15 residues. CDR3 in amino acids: CASSPYRGTGNTIYF. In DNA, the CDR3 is TGTGCCAGCAGCCCATACAGGGGTACAGGAAACACCATATATTTT. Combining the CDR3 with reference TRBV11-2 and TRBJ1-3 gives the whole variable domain EAGVAQSPRYKIIEKRQSVAFWCNPISGHATLYWYQQILGQGPKLLIQFQNNGVVDDSQLPKDRFSAERLKGVDSTLKIQPAKLEDSAVYLCASSPYRGTGNTIYFGEGSWLTVV.

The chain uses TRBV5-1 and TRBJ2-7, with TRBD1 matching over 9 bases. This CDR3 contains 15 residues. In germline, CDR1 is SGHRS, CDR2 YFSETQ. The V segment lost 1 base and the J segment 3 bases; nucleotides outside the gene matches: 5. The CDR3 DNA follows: TGCGCCAGCAGCTTGCGGGACAGGGCGGACTACGAGCAGTACTTC. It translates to CASSLRDRADYEQYF.

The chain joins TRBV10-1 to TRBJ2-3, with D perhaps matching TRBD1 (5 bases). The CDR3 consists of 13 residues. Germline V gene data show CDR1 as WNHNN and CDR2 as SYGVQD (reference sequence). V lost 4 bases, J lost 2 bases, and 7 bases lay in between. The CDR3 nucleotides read TGCGCCAGCAGTGCGGACACCACAGATACGCAGTATTTT. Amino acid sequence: CASSADTTDTQYF.

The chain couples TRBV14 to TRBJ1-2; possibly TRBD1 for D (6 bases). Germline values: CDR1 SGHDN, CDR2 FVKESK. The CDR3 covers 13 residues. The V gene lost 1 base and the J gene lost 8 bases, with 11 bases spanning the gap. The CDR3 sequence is CASSQGTGYGYTF. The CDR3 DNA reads TGTGCCAGCAGCCAAGGCACAGGGTACGGCTACACCTTC.

The CDR3 protein is CASSRSSYGYTF. The DNA for the CDR3 is TGTGCCAGCAGCCGGTCCTCATATGGCTACACCTTC. V and J are TRBV5-8 and TRBJ1-2; D gene ambiguous. The CDR3 has 12 residues. The V gene lost 4 bases and the J gene lost 5 bases, with 9 bases spanning the gap. Germline loops: CDR1 SGHTS, CDR2 YDEGEE. Complete variable domain (other parts from reference TRBV5-8 and TRBJ1-2): EAGVTQSPTHLIKTRGQQATLRCSPISGHTSVYWYQQALGLGLQFLLWYDEGEERNRGNFPPRFSGRQFPNYSSELNVNALELEDSALYLCASSRSSYGYTFGSGTRLTVV.

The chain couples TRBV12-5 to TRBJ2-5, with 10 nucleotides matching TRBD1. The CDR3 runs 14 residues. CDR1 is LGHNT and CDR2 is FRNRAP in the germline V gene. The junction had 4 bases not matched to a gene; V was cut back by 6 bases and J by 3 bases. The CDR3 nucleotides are TGTGCTAGTGGGCCCGGGACAGGGGAAGAGACCCAGTACTTC. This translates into CASGPGTGEETQYF.